This T cell receptor (beta chain) was sequenced during a study of blood T cell repertoires in COVID-19. Across the whole study: In each case, the material was cDNA or gDNA derived from T cells, B-cell-depleted T cells, or PBMCs.

V shed 2 bases, J shed 6 bases, and the junction held 8 bases outside the gene matches. CDR1 and CDR2 from the germline V gene are SGDLS and YYNGEE. The CDR3 has 16 residues. Participants spanned ages about 18 to 100 years and resided in 20 to 30 US areas. Per the study methods: From reference gene primer amplification, estimates of nucleated cell counts were derived. The assay was immunoSEQ multiplex PCR, and TCRdb's table has in-frame clones only and misses some. That table supplies the V and J calls and clone size; D and trimming were determined from the DNA. The sample contains about 200,000 clones, 85% to 90% of which appear only once.

The receptor's source is a woman in her forties with acute COVID-19. The chain couples TRBV9 to TRBJ2-2; TRBD1 matches at 9 bases. Sequencing was done on a sample of PBMCs or T cells enriched from blood (not recorded which). CDR3 protein: CASSVTGGRRAGELFF. The DNA for the CDR3 is TGTGCCAGCAGCGTCACAGGGGGCAGGCGGGCCGGGGAGCTGTTTTTT. The full variable domain, with the rest looked up from reference TRBV9 and TRBJ2-2, is DSGVTQTPKHLITATGQRVTLRCSPRSGDLSVYWYQQSLDQGLQFLIQYYNGEERAKGNILERFSAQQFPDLHSELNLSSLELGDSALYFCASSVTGGRRAGELFFGEGSRLTVL.